A selection of T cell receptor beta chains follows, all from one sample in a study of blood T cell repertoires in COVID-19. Measured with immunoSEQ multiplex PCR; TCRdb has only the in-frame clones, and not every one. Among about 210,000 clones listed, around three quarters were seen once. What was sequenced was peripheral blood. The receptors originated from an older woman with acute or convalescent COVID-19. The CDR3 runs from the conserved cysteine through the conserved F or W. The D gene is left open where the match is weak. Only some rows state a clone size, as once, few, many or a class for expanded clones.

j_call clone_size d_call v_call cdr3_aa cdr3_nt
TRBJ2-2 - - TRBV11-2 CASSPLGELFF TGTGCCAGCAGCCCACTAGGGGAGCTGTTTTTT
TRBJ2-5 - - TRBV7-8 CASSLDQTGAQYF TGTGCCAGCAGCTTAGACCAGACGGGGGCCCAGTACTTC
TRBJ2-7 - TRBD1 TRBV19 CASSGGQGREQYF TGTGCCAGTAGTGGGGGACAGGGGCGCGAGCAGTACTTC
TRBJ2-5 - - TRBV5-4 CASSLPGQQETQYF TGTGCCAGCAGCCTCCCTGGACAGCAAGAGACCCAGTACTTC
TRBJ2-2 few TRBD2 TRBV10-3 CAISGGLAATGELFF TGTGCCATCAGTGGTGGACTAGCGGCCACCGGGGAGCTGTTTTTT
TRBJ1-3 - - TRBV4-3 CASSQERTVSGNTIYF TGCGCCAGCAGCCAAGAGCGGACAGTCTCTGGAAACACCATATATTTT
TRBJ2-7 - - TRBV7-2 CASSPRQTPSEQYF TGTGCCAGCAGCCCCCGACAGACTCCCTCCGAGCAGTACTTC
TRBJ2-7 - - TRBV4-3 CASSQDVWQGLYEQYF TGCGCCAGCAGCCAAGATGTTTGGCAGGGGCTCTACGAGCAGTACTTC
TRBJ2-7 - TRBD2 TRBV3-1/TRBV3-2 CASSQVTGAGEREQYF TGTGCCAGCAGCCAAGTTACTGGAGCGGGGGAGAGAGAGCAGTACTTC
TRBJ1-5 - TRBD1 TRBV27 CASSLGIWDRVSHSNQPQHF TGTGCCAGCAGTTTAGGAATCTGGGACAGGGTGTCCCATAGCAATCAGCCCCAGCATTTT
TRBJ2-3 - - TRBV7-2 CASSQASLRDTQYF TGTGCCAGCAGCCAAGCCTCTCTTCGGGATACGCAGTATTTT
TRBJ2-1 once TRBD1 TRBV5-6 CASSLPGQGLINEQFF TGTGCCAGCAGCTTACCGGGACAGGGTTTAATCAATGAGCAGTTCTTC
TRBJ1-6 - TRBD1 TRBV19 CASSTGQGSGSPLHF TGTGCCAGTAGTACGGGACAGGGTTCGGGTTCACCCCTCCACTTT
TRBJ2-7 - - TRBV11-2 CASSSNRVWAYEQYF TGTGCCAGCAGCTCGAACAGGGTTTGGGCTTACGAGCAGTACTTC